Below are 21 T cell receptor beta chains sequenced from a single sample in a study of early T cells in non-severe SARS-CoV-2 infection. TCRdb analysed the 5' RACE reads with MiXCR anew, one entry per CDR3 protein. Of under 65,000 distinct CDR3 sequences in the sample, roughly an eighth were seen once. The sequenced sample was whole blood. Receptors originate from an adult who was a healthcare worker with PCR-confirmed SARS-CoV-2 infection or an uninfected control (not recorded which).

This clonotype was observed at least ten times. This chain links TRBV12-3 or TRBV12-4 with TRBJ1-2; 12 positions agree with TRBD1. V dropped 3 bases and J dropped 6; count of bases not matched to a gene: 8. This CDR3 is 16 amino acids long. The CDR3 coding sequence is TGTGCCAGCAGTTTGTGGGCGGGACAGGGGGCTGATGGCTACACCTTC. Residues: CASSLWAGQGADGYTF.

A note on this clonotype: One end of the junction varies from germline; a read error may be responsible. This chain connects TRBV4-3 to TRBJ2-1; 8 nucleotides align to TRBD2. The length of the CDR3 is 15 residues. Germline lookup yields CDR1 LGHNA and CDR2 YSLEER. The CDR3: CANSLEAGAYNEQFF. For the CDR3, the DNA is TGCGCCAACAGCCTCGAAGCGGGGGCCTACAATGAGCAGTTCTTC.

Many counts were recorded for this clonotype. The V gene is TRBV10-3, the J gene TRBJ2-3; the D gene is possibly TRBD2 (5 bases). The CDR3 length is 16 residues. Germline V lookup: CDR1 ENHRY, CDR2 SYGVKD. The V gene lost 2 bases and the J gene lost 2 bases, with 14 bases spanning the gap. CDR3 protein: CAISEPHGEPTDTQYF. The CDR3 DNA is TGTGCCATCAGTGAGCCTCACGGGGAGCCCACAGATACGCAGTATTTT.

This clonotype was seen a handful of times. The V gene is TRBV7-9, the J gene TRBJ1-2; tentative D call: TRBD1 (5 bases). The CDR3 runs to 14 residues. V shed 2 bases and J shed 4 bases, with 11 bases lying between them. Germline CDR1 reads SEHNR; CDR2 reads FQNEAQ (reference sequence). DNA for the CDR3: TGTGCCAGCAGCTTAAGCCAGGGAGCCTATGGCTACACCTTC. Residues: CASSLSQGAYGYTF.

The gene calls are TRBV7-2 and TRBJ1-5; maybe TRBD1 (5 bases). The CDR3 sequence is 14 residues long. V lost 6 bases and J lost 5, with 14 bases in between. The germline V gene has CDR1 SGHTA and CDR2 FQGNSA. CDR3 region: CASSLRGIDQPQHF. CDR3 bases: TGTGCCAGCAGTTTGCGGGGGATAGATCAGCCCCAGCATTTT.

This clonotype was seen many times. The chain carries TRBV14 and TRBJ2-5; D is unclear. The germline V gene encodes CDR1 SGHDN and CDR2 FVKESK. This CDR3 comprises 17 residues. V lost 4 bases and J lost 1, with 19 bases in between. CDR3 amino acids: CASSPSLISPVQETQYF. CDR3 DNA: TGTGCCAGCAGCCCCTCACTCATTAGCCCCGTCCAAGAGACCCAGTACTTC. The complete variable domain, with remaining parts taken from reference TRBV14 and TRBJ2-5, reads EAGVTQFPSHSVIEKGQTVTLRCDPISGHDNLYWYRRVMGKEIKFLLHFVKESKQDESGMPNNRFLAERTGGTYSTLKVQPAELEDSGVYFCASSPSLISPVQETQYFGPGTRLLVL.

This clonotype occurred many times. V usage is TRBV6-2 or TRBV6-3 and J usage is TRBJ2-1; 9 bases match TRBD2. Trimming took 10 bases from V and 4 from J; bases not matched to a gene: 8. This CDR3 has 14 residues. Per germline, CDR1 MNHEY and CDR2 SVGEGT. The CDR3 sequence: CATRAGGRYNEQFF. For the CDR3, the DNA is TGTGCCACTCGCGCGGGGGGGCGTTACAATGAGCAGTTCTTC.

The chain combines TRBV7-9 with TRBJ1-1; 10 bases fit TRBD1. Germline V CDR1 and CDR2: SEHNR, FQNEAQ (reference sequence). The CDR3 is made up of 11 amino acids. Trimming cost V 4 bases and J 12 bases; bases outside gene matches: 2. The CDR3 DNA sequence: TGTGCCAGCAGCTCGGGACAGGGGTCTTTCTTT. This sequence encodes CASSSGQGSFF.

The rearrangement links TRBV7-2 to TRBJ2-5; no firm D call. Per the germline V gene, CDR1 is SGHTA and CDR2 is FQGNSA. Trimming stripped 6 bases from V and 1 base from J, with 6 bases between. This CDR3 is built from 12 residues. CDR3 in amino acids: CASSWIQETQYF. The CDR3 bases are TGTGCCAGCAGTTGGATCCAAGAGACCCAGTACTTC. Combining the CDR3 with reference TRBV7-2 and TRBJ2-5 gives the whole variable domain GAGVSQSPSNKVTEKGKDVELRCDPISGHTALYWYRQSLGQGLEFLIYFQGNSAPDKSGLPSDRFSAERTGGSVSTLTIQRTQQEDSAVYLCASSWIQETQYFGPGTRLLVL.

This chain joins TRBV25-1 and TRBJ1-2; possibly TRBD1 for D (6 bases). V lost 8 bases and J lost 7, with 11 bases in between. The germline CDR1 and CDR2 sequences are MGHDK and SYGVNS. CDR3 length: 11 amino acids. The CDR3 region is CASRRGSGYTF. CDR3 nucleotide sequence: TGTGCCAGCCGCAGGGGCTCTGGCTACACCTTC.

This chain joins TRBV7-9 and TRBJ1-1; unclear D gene. The germline V and J ends were trimmed by 1 base and 0 bases, with 9 bases remaining between them. CDR1 is SEHNR, CDR2 FQNEAQ, per germline (reference sequence). The CDR3 is made up of 15 amino acids. The CDR3 DNA reads TGTGCCAGCAGCTTAGACGGACGGATGAACACTGAAGCTTTCTTT. Translated, it gives CASSLDGRMNTEAFF.

This sequence joins TRBV12-3 or TRBV12-4 and TRBJ2-2; D may correspond to TRBD1 or TRBD2 (5 bases each). The ends were cut back, 6 bases at V and 2 bases at J, with 10 bases in the middle. CDR3 length equals 14 residues. For the CDR3, the DNA is TGTGCCAGCAGGGCAGGGACCAACACCGGGGAGCTGTTTTTT. This codes for CASRAGTNTGELFF.

The CDR3: CASSPWTGISYEQYF. CDR3 nucleotide sequence: TGTGCCAGCAGCCCCTGGACAGGAATCTCCTACGAGCAGTACTTC. J is TRBJ2-7 and V is TRBV27, with 7 nucleotides matching TRBD1. Germline values: CDR1 MNHEY, CDR2 SMNVEV (reference sequence). Unmatched junction bases numbered 8, after V lost 6 bases and J lost 0 bases. The CDR3 spans 15 residues.

In its sample, this clonotype was seen once. This chain connects TRBV6-1 to TRBJ2-7; 7 nucleotides line up with TRBD1. J gave up 0 bases and V 2 bases, and 4 bases lay outside the gene matches. The CDR3 extends over 15 amino acids. Germline V lookup: CDR1 MNHNS, CDR2 SASEGT. This chain's CDR3 is CASSESDRASYEQYF. CDR3 coding DNA: TGTGCCAGCAGTGAAAGTGACAGGGCCTCCTACGAGCAGTACTTC.

This clonotype has a count of ten or more. The rearrangement uses TRBV20-1 and TRBJ2-3, with 8 bases fitting TRBD2. With V trimmed by 6 bases and J by 9 bases, 8 bases remained unmatched. There are 12 residues in the CDR3. Per the germline V gene, CDR1 is DFQATT and CDR2 is SNEGSKA (reference sequence). The CDR3 region is CSAYHRLATQYF. In DNA form, the CDR3 reads TGCAGTGCCTACCATAGACTAGCGACGCAGTATTTT.

This clonotype showed up many times. The chain links TRBV6-4 to TRBJ1-2, with TRBD1 matching over 9 bases. This CDR3 has 15 amino acids. V was pared by 4 bases and J by 4 bases, with 7 bases of the junction left unmatched. The germline CDR1 and CDR2 sequences are MRHNA and SNTAGT. CDR3 nucleotide sequence: TGTGCCAGCAGTGCCTCGACAGGGGGAGGCTATGGCTACACCTTC. Translated: CASSASTGGGYGYTF.

Worth noting for this clonotype: A much larger clone sits a single nucleotide away, making a read error possible. V is TRBV6-5 and J is TRBJ2-5; D uncertain. This CDR3 has 14 residues. The germline V gene has CDR1 MNHEY and CDR2 SVGAGI. V was clipped by 0 bases and J by 4 bases, with 9 bases between them. The CDR3 region has the DNA TGTGCCAGCAGTTACTCGCCGAATGGAGAGACCCAGTACTTC. The encoded protein is CASSYSPNGETQYF.

This clonotype came up a few times. The chain combines TRBV7-9 with TRBJ2-5, with D perhaps TRBD1 (6 bases). This CDR3 has 14 residues. V was cut by 5 bases and J by 5 bases, with 15 bases left in between. Germline lookup yields CDR1 SEHNR and CDR2 FQNEAQ (reference sequence). For the CDR3, the DNA is TGTGCCAGCAGCGCAGGACAGAACACGGAGACCCAGTACTTC. Its protein product is CASSAGQNTETQYF. Full variable domain (missing parts from reference TRBV7-9 and TRBJ2-5): DTGVSQNPRHKITKRGQNVTFRCDPISEHNRLYWYRQTLGQGPEFLTYFQNEAQLEKSRLLSDRFSAERPKGSFSTLEIQRTEQGDSAMYLCASSAGQNTETQYFGPGTRLLVL.

The chain employs TRBV25-1 and TRBJ2-7; D gene ambiguous. The CDR3 sequence is 11 residues long. Germline V lookup: CDR1 MGHDK, CDR2 SYGVNS. V lost 3 bases, J lost 10 bases, and 10 bases lay in between. This CDR3 is CASSDSTDQYF. CDR3 coding DNA: TGTGCCAGCAGTGATTCGACGGATCAGTACTTC.

The sample holds many counts of this clonotype. The chain has TRBV7-9 and TRBJ2-7, with D possibly called TRBD1 or TRBD2 (5 bases each). The CDR3 runs 15 residues. V gave up 3 bases and J gave up 4 bases, with 16 bases separating them. Germline CDR1 and CDR2: SEHNR and FQNEAQ (reference sequence). The DNA for the CDR3 is TGTGCCAGCAGCTTTCCGGGACGCAGTCCTTACGAGCAGTACTTC. Amino acid sequence: CASSFPGRSPYEQYF.

V gene TRBV5-1 combines with J gene TRBJ2-1; D unresolved. This CDR3 has 13 residues. Germline V gene sequence: CDR1 SGHRS, CDR2 YFSETQ. V lost 1 base, J lost 6 bases, and 8 bases lay in between. CDR3 DNA sequence: TGCGCCAGCAGCTTGTTTACGGCCAATGAGCAGTTCTTC. It yields the protein CASSLFTANEQFF. Using reference TRBV5-1 and TRBJ2-1 for the parts outside the CDR3, the full variable domain is KAGVTQTPRYLIKTRGQQVTLSCSPISGHRSVSWYQQTPGQGLQFLFEYFSETQRNKGNFPGRFSGRQFSNSRSEMNVSTLELGDSALYLCASSLFTANEQFFGPGTRLTVL.